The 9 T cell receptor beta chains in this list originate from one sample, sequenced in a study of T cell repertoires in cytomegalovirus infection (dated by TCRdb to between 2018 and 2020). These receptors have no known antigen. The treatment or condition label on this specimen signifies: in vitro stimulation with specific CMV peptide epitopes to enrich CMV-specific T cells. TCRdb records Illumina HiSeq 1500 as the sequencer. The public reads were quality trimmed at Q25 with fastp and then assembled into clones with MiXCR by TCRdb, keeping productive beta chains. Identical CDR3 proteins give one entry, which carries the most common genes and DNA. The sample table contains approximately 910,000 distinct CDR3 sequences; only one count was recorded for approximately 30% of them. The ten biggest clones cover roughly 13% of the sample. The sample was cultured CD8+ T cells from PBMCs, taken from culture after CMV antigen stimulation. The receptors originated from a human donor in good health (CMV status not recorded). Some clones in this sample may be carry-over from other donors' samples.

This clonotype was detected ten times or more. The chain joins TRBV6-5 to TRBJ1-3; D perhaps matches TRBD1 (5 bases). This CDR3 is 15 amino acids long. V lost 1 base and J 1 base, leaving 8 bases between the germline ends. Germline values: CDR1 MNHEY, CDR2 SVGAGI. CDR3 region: CASSYYGGSGNTIYF. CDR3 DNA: TGTGCCAGCAGTTACTATGGGGGTTCTGGAAACACCATATATTTT.

CDR3 region: CASSPRLAGGSSYNEQFF. The CDR3 DNA follows: TGTGCCAGCAGCCCGCGACTAGCGGGGGGTTCCTCCTACAATGAGCAGTTCTTC. The V call is TRBV7-9, the J call TRBJ2-1, with 13 bases that match TRBD2. CDR1 SEHNR and CDR2 FQNEAQ come from the germline V gene (reference sequence). Losses at the gene ends were 5 bases for V and 0 bases for J; bases not matched to a gene: 7. This CDR3 comprises 18 residues. Supplemented by reference TRBV7-9 and TRBJ2-1, the full variable domain reads DTGVSQNPRHKITKRGQNVTFRCDPISEHNRLYWYRQTLGQGPEFLTYFQNEAQLEKSRLLSDRFSAERPKGSFSTLEIQRTEQGDSAMYLCASSPRLAGGSSYNEQFFGPGTRLTVL.

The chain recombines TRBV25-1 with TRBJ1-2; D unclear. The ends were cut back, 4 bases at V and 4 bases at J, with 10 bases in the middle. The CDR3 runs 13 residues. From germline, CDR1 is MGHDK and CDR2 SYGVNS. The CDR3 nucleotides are TGTGCCAGCAGTGGGGGTCTCCTCTATGGCTACACCTTC. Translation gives CASSGGLLYGYTF.

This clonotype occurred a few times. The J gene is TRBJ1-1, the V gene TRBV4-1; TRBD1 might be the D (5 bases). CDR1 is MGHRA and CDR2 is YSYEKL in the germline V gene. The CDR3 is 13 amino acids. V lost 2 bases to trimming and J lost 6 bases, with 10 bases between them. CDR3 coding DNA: TGCGCCAGCAGCCAATATGGGGCCCCTGAAGCTTTCTTT. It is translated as CASSQYGAPEAFF.

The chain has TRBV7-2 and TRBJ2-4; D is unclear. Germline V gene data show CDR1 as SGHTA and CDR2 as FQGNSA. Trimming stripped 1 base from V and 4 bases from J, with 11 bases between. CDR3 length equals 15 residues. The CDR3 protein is CTSSLGTNGKNIQYF. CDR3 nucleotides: TGTACCAGCAGCTTAGGAACTAATGGAAAAAACATTCAGTACTTC.

CDR3 DNA sequence: TGCAGTGCTAGAGATCAGGCGGCAGGGCCCGGCTACACCTTC. Protein product: CSARDQAAGPGYTF. The V gene is TRBV20-1, the J gene TRBJ1-2, with D perhaps matching TRBD1 (5 bases). Trimming left V 0 bases short and J 8 bases short, with 16 bases between. This CDR3 region has 14 residues. Germline V gene data show CDR1 as DFQATT and CDR2 as SNEGSKA (reference sequence).

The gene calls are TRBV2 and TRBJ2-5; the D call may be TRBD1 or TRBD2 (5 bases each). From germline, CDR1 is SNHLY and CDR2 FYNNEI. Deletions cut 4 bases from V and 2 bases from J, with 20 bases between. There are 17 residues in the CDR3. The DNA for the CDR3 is TGTGCCAGCAGTGGACCCCTTGAGGGACCGCAACAAGAGACCCAGTACTTC. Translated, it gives CASSGPLEGPQQETQYF.

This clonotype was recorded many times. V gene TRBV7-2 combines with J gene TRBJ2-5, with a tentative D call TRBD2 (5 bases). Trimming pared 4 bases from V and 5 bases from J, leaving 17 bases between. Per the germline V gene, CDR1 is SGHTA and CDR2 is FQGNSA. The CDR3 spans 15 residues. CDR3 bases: TGTGCCAGCAGCTCGCCTTCAGACTATTCGGAGACCCAGTACTTC. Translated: CASSSPSDYSETQYF.

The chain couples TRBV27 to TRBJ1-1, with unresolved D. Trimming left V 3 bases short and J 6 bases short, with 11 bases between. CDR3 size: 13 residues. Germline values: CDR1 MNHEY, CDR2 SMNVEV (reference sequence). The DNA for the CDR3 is TGTGCCAGCAGTTTCGGATCGTACGCTGAAGCTTTCTTT. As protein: CASSFGSYAEAFF.